This TCR beta chain was recovered during a study of molecular identifiers for immune sequencing clone quantification. Study-level results: Detecting spiked Jurkat TCR RNA from one cell among around 930,000 naive cells was reportedly possible.

The authors built bulk TCR libraries by previously described methods with listed TCR primers. In TCRdb, the PCR reads were re-called with MiXCR into one record per CDR3 protein. This table has a few hundred thousand distinct CDR3 sequences, 25% appearing once. Note on this clonotype: The antigen is not known.

The CDR3 is 14 amino acids. V was clipped by 8 bases and J by 1 base, with 12 bases between them. Germline V gene lookup returns CDR1 LNHDA and CDR2 SQIVND (reference sequence). The chain couples TRBV19 to TRBJ2-1; D call uncertain. The sequencing sample was made of naive CD8+ T cells from blood, with Jurkat cell RNA spiked in. Subset defined: FACS-sorted CD8+CD4-CCR7+CD45RA+ naive T cells. The TCR was taken from a human donor in good health. Some libraries in this study had Jurkat cell RNA spiked in. CDR3 in amino acids: CASRPAHSYNEQFF. Written as DNA, the CDR3 is TGTGCCAGTCGGCCGGCACATTCCTACAATGAGCAGTTCTTC. Full variable domain (missing parts from reference TRBV19 and TRBJ2-1): DGGITQSPKYLFRKEGQNVTLSCEQNLNHDAMYWYRQDPGQGLRLIYYSQIVNDFQKGDIAEGYSVSREKKESFPLTVTSAQKNPTAFYLCASRPAHSYNEQFFGPGTRLTVL.